This entry lists 14 T cell receptor beta chains sequenced from one sample in a study of blood T cell repertoires in COVID-19. Assay used: immunoSEQ multiplex PCR; TCRdb lists only in-frame clones, some missing. The repertoire includes roughly 60,000 clones, approximately 86% of them detected once, and 3.5% sits in the top ten. The sequencing input was peripheral blood. The receptors were gathered from a man in his forties or fifties with active COVID-19.

The CDR3 here is CASSPGQHNSPLHF. CDR3 sequence (DNA): TGTGCCAGCAGCCCGGGACAGCACAATTCACCCCTCCACTTT. The rearrangement links TRBV7-2 to TRBJ1-6, with 7 bases that match TRBD1. The CDR3 is 14 residues long. Germline V gene lookup returns CDR1 SGHTA and CDR2 FQGNSA. The V gene end was trimmed by 5 bases and the J gene end by 7 bases; junction bases not matched to a gene: 5.

The gene calls are TRBV5-5 and TRBJ1-3; TRBD1 matches at 7 bases. This CDR3 has 14 residues. CDR1 and CDR2 (germline): SGHKS, YYEKEE (reference sequence). V shed 5 bases and J 0 bases; nucleotides not matched to a gene: 2. CDR3 protein: CASRTGSSGNTIYF. Here the CDR3 DNA reads TGTGCCAGCAGGACAGGGAGCTCTGGAAACACCATATATTTT.

The genes are TRBV5-1 and TRBJ1-1; TRBD1 matches at 9 bases. J gave up 3 bases and V 3 bases, and 6 bases lay outside the gene matches. The CDR3 runs 15 residues. Germline CDR1 reads SGHRS; CDR2 reads YFSETQ. This CDR3 reads CASSSGTGRDTEAFF. The CDR3 DNA reads as TGCGCCAGCAGCTCGGGGACAGGGAGGGACACTGAAGCTTTCTTT.

This CDR3 reads CASSKTAGARGTEAFF. CDR3 bases: TGTGCCAGCAGTAAAACAGCGGGGGCGCGAGGCACTGAAGCTTTCTTT. The chain joins TRBV7-2 to TRBJ1-1, with a tentative D call TRBD1 (6 bases). V gave up 6 bases and J gave up 4 bases, with 21 bases separating them. Germline CDR1 SGHTA, CDR2 FQGNSA. This CDR3 contains 16 residues.

V is TRBV3-1 (or the pseudogene TRBV3-2) and J is TRBJ2-2; D is perhaps TRBD2 (6 bases). V was cut by 6 bases and J by 6 bases, with 8 bases left in between. This CDR3 comprises 12 residues. CDR1 LGHDT and CDR2 YNNKEL come from the germline V gene (reference sequence). The CDR3 DNA follows: TGTGCCAGCAGTGAGCGGGCCGGGGAGCTGTTTTTT. This codes for CASSERAGELFF.

The chain recombines TRBV6-5 with TRBJ1-1; 10 positions match TRBD1. Germline lookup yields CDR1 MNHEY and CDR2 SVGAGI. V lost 0 bases to trimming and J lost 6 bases; unmatched junction nucleotides: 4. CDR3 length: 15 amino acids. CDR3 amino acids: CASSYSTGTGAEAFF. In DNA, the CDR3 is TGTGCCAGCAGTTACTCAACCGGGACAGGGGCTGAAGCTTTCTTT.

The gene calls are TRBV5-6 and TRBJ1-4; D is perhaps TRBD1 (5 bases). The V and J ends lost 3 bases and 6 bases respectively, with 9 bases between them. CDR1 and CDR2 from the germline V gene are SGHDT and YYEEEE. The CDR3 has 13 residues. CDR3 nucleotide sequence: TGTGCCAGCAGCTGGGTAGGGGATGAAAAACTGTTTTTT. It encodes CASSWVGDEKLFF.

The V call is TRBV12-3 or TRBV12-4, the J call TRBJ1-5; 9 bases map to TRBD1. The CDR3 sequence is 13 residues long. V was pared by 8 bases and J by 9 bases, with 8 bases of the junction left unmatched. As DNA, the CDR3 is TGTGCCAGCGGAGACAGGGGGATACGGCCCCAGCATTTT. It codes for CASGDRGIRPQHF.

This sequence joins TRBV7-9 and TRBJ1-3; D gene unclear. V was pared by 0 bases and J by 8 bases, with 14 bases between. The germline V gene has CDR1 SEHNR and CDR2 FQNEAQ (reference sequence). The CDR3 has 15 residues. The CDR3 region is CASSLAPIGKHTIYF. CDR3 DNA: TGTGCCAGCAGCTTAGCCCCGATCGGGAAACACACCATATATTTT.

The chain combines TRBV27 with TRBJ2-2, with TRBD2 matching 12 bases. V lost 6 bases, J lost 1 base, and 0 bases stayed unmatched. CDR1 and CDR2 (germline): MNHEY, SMNVEV (reference sequence). The CDR3 runs 15 residues. CDR3 nucleotides: TGTGCCAGCAGACTAGCGGGGGGGAACACCGGGGAGCTGTTTTTT. Translating gives CASRLAGGNTGELFF.

The chain carries TRBV15 and TRBJ1-1, with D unclear. Germline lookup yields CDR1 LNHNV and CDR2 YYDKDF (reference sequence). V shed 0 bases and J shed 1 base, with 12 bases lying between them. CDR3 length: 16 amino acids. CDR3: CATSRDRGSANTEAFF. The CDR3 DNA is TGTGCCACCAGCAGAGACCGGGGTTCAGCGAACACTGAAGCTTTCTTT.

This rearrangement joins TRBV23-1 to TRBJ1-1, with a possible D match to TRBD1 (5 bases). TRBV23-1 carries the ORF label, with uncertain function. Trimming cost V 0 bases and J 5 bases, with 10 bases left between them. This CDR3 contains 14 residues. CDR3 region: CASSQSQGCTEAFF. In DNA, the CDR3 is TGCGCCAGCAGTCAATCCCAGGGCTGTACTGAAGCTTTCTTT.

About this clone: Other DNA sequences within the sample encode an identical CDR3. The chain employs TRBV5-6 and TRBJ2-7; weak D call: TRBD2 (5 bases). V shed 0 bases and J shed 3 bases, with 10 bases lying between them. Germline values: CDR1 SGHDT, CDR2 YYEEEE. There are 14 residues in the CDR3. The CDR3 loop is CASSLGGASYEQYF. As DNA, the CDR3 is TGTGCCAGCAGCTTGGGGGGAGCCAGCTACGAGCAGTACTTC.

This clone was observed once. The rearrangement links TRBV19 to TRBJ2-2, with 9 bases that match TRBD1. The germline V gene encodes CDR1 LNHDA and CDR2 SQIVND (reference sequence). This CDR3 is 15 amino acids long. The V segment lost 4 bases and the J segment 4 bases; nucleotides outside the gene matches: 4. The chain's CDR3 is CASSNGQGTTGELFF. CDR3 DNA sequence: TGTGCCAGTAGTAACGGACAGGGGACCACCGGGGAGCTGTTTTTT.